What follows describes a single T cell receptor beta chain. The antigen is unknown. This entry comes from a study of Ad26.COV2.S vaccination and SARS-CoV-2 variants. Turning to the study itself: Donor got 5x10^10 or 1x10^11 viral particles of Ad26.COV2.S.

TCRdb keeps only in-frame clones here, not all; method: immunoSEQ multiplex PCR. The table records about half a million clones, 80% to 90% of them present only once. Study findings and constraints: Similar non-spike TCR breadth was observed in recipients of vaccine and of placebo. Vaccinees displayed broader spike-specific TCR repertoires than placebo recipients. Breadth and depth estimates from TCRs may understate total T cell responses.

CDR3 length: 15 residues. The germline CDR1 and CDR2 sequences are LGHDT and YNNKEL (reference sequence). V was cut by 1 base and J by 6 bases, with 13 bases left in between. Treatment indicated: about 20 received Ad26.COV2.S at low or high dose, single or two shots; about 5 received placebo; per-sample allocation not given. Repertoires come from day 63 after the first vaccine or placebo injection. The V and J genes are TRBV3-1 (or the pseudogene TRBV3-2) and TRBJ1-5, with D possibly TRBD1 on 5 matching bases. The starting material was peripheral blood, obtained in a trial of Ad26.COV2.S vaccine versus placebo. This clonotype originated in a person aged 18-65 years who received the Ad26.COV2.S COVID-19 vaccine or a placebo. CDR3 coding DNA: TGTGCCAGCAGCCAAGGTTCGGGGGGAGGTCAGCCCCAGCATTTT. The encoded protein is CASSQGSGGGQPQHF.